The T cell receptor (beta chain) under discussion was sequenced for a study of cytomegalovirus exposure and HLA in healthy donors. The primer mix had 60 Vbeta and 13 Jbeta primers. Only in-frame clones appear in the TCRdb table, and some are missing; sequencing was by immunoSEQ multiplex PCR. The profile shows 130,000 to 150,000 clones, over 65% of them singletons. Germline CDR1 is MNHNS and CDR2 is SASEGT. The CDR3 contains 14 residues. V shed 5 bases and J 7 bases; nucleotides not matched to a gene: 5. This chain joins TRBV6-1 and TRBJ1-5; 10 bases agree with TRBD1. The receptor was derived from a man aged 40-55 years in good health and CMV-seropositive. Input material: PBMCs. The DNA of the CDR3 is TGTGCCAGCAGTAGACAGGGGGCGAACCAGCCCCAGCATTTT. It codes for CASSRQGANQPQHF.